This T cell receptor (beta chain) was observed in a study of blood T cells in healthy people across ages. This clonotype turned up a few times. The V end was cut by 4 bases, the J end by 5 bases, with 4 bases between. The CDR3 sequence is 11 residues long. CDR1 is KGHDR, CDR2 SFDVKD, per germline. It was with a sample-barcoded 5' primer and a J-beta primer mix that a second PCR of about 7 to 12 cycles was run. Each CDR3 protein is one row after TCRdb ran MiXCR on the 5' RACE reads. The table records about 800,000 distinct CDR3 sequences, 58% of them present only once. Sequencing was done on a sample of blood. The chain uses TRBV24-1 and TRBJ1-2; D remains ambiguous. The clonotype was recovered from a man aged 25-45 years in good health. CDR3: CATSDTYGYTF. In nucleotides, the CDR3 is TGTGCCACCAGTGACACGTATGGCTACACCTTC.